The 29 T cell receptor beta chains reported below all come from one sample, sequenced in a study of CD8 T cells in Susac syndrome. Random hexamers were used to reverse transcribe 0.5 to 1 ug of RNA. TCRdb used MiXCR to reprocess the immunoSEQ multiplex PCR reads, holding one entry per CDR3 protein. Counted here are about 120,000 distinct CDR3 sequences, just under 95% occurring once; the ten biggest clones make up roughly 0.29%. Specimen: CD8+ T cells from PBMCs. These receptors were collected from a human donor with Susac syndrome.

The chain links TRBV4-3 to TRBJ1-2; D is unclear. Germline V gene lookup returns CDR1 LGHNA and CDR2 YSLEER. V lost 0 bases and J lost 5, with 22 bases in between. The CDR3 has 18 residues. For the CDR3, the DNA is TGCGCCAGCAGCCAAGATAAGATGGGATTAGAGGAGATTTATGGCTACACCTTC. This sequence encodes CASSQDKMGLEEIYGYTF.

The chain's CDR3 is CASSGDRGETQYF. CDR3 DNA: TGTGCCAGCAGTGGGGACAGGGGGGAGACCCAGTACTTC. The V call is TRBV27, the J call TRBJ2-5; TRBD1 matches at 11 bases. V was clipped by 5 bases and J by 5 bases; unmatched bases: 1. The CDR3 is 13 residues long. Germline CDR1 reads MNHEY; CDR2 reads SMNVEV (reference sequence).

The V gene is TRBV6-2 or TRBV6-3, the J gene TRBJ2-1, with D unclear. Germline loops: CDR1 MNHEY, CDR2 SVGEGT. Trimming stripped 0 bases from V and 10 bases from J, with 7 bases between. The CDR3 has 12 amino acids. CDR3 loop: CASSYSVWEQFF. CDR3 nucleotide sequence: TGTGCCAGCAGTTACTCGGTTTGGGAGCAGTTCTTC.

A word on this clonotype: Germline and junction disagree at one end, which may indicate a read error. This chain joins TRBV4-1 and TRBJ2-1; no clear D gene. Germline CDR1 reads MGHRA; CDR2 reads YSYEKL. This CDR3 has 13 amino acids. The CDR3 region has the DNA TGCGCCAGCAGCCAAGAGATTAGACTTCGCCCTTCCTTC. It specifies CASSQEIRLRPSF.

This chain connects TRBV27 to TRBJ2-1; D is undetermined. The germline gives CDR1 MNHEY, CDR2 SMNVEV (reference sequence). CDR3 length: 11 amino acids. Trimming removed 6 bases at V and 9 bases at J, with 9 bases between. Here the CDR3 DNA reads TGTGCCAGCAGGGTCGGGCCTGAGCAGTTCTTC. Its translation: CASRVGPEQFF.

The CDR3: CASSGLIDGNYEQYF. The DNA for the CDR3 is TGTGCCAGCAGCGGCCTAATCGATGGAAACTACGAGCAGTACTTC. The chain is built from TRBV7-9 and TRBJ2-7; D not resolved. CDR1 is SEHNR and CDR2 is FQNEAQ in the germline V gene (reference sequence). The CDR3 has 15 residues. The ends were cut back, 5 bases at V and 3 bases at J, with 17 bases in the middle.

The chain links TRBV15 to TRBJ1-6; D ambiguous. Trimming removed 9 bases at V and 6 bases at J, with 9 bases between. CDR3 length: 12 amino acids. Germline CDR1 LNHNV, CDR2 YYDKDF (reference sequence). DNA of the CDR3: TGTGCCACAAGGACGGGTAATTCACCCCTCCACTTT. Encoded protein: CATRTGNSPLHF.

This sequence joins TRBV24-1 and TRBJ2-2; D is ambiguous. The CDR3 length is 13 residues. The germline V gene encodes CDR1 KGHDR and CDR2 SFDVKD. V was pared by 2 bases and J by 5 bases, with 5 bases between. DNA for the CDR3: TGTGCCACCAGTGATTCCCGGACCGGGGAGCTGTTTTTT. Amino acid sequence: CATSDSRTGELFF.

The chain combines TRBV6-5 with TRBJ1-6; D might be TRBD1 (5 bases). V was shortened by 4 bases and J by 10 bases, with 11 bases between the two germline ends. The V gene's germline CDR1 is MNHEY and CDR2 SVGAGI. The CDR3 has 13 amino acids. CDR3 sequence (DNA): TGTGCCAGCAGTTCCGGGGCTATGTCACCCCTCCACTTT. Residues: CASSSGAMSPLHF.

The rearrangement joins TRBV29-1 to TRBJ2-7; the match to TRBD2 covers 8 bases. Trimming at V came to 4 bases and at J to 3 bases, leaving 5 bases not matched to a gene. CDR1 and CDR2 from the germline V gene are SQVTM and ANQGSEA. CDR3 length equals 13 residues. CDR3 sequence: CSVVFSGVYEQYF. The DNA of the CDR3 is TGCAGCGTTGTTTTTAGCGGGGTCTACGAGCAGTACTTC.

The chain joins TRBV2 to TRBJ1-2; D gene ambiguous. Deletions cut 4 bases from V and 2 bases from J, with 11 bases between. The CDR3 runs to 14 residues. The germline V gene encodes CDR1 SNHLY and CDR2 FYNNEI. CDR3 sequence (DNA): TGTGCCAGCAGTGGTAGTGAGGAGAACTATGGCTACACCTTC. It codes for CASSGSEENYGYTF.

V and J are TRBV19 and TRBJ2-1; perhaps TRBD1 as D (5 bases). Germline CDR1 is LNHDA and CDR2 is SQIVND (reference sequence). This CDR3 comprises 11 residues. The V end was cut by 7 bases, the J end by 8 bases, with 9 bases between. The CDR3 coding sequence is TGTGCCAGTAATAGGGGCGATGAGCAGTTCTTC. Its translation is CASNRGDEQFF.

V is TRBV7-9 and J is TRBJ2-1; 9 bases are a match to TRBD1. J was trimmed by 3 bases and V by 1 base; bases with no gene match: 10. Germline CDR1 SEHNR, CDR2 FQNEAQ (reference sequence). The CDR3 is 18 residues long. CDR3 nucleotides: TGTGCCAGCAGCTTAGGGGGACAGGGCCCCCTTTTCTACAATGAGCAGTTCTTC. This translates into CASSLGGQGPLFYNEQFF.

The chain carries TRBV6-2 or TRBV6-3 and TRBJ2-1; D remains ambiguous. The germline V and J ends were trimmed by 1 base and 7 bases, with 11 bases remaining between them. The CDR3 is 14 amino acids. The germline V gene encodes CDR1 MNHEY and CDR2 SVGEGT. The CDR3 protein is CASSYFDGQNEQFF. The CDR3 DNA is TGTGCCAGCAGTTACTTTGACGGTCAGAATGAGCAGTTCTTC.

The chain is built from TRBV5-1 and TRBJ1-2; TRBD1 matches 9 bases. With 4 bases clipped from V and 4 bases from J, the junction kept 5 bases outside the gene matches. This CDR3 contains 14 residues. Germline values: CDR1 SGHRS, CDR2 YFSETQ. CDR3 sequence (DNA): TGCGCCAGCAGCGAAGACAGGGGGGGCTATGGCTACACCTTC. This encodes CASSEDRGGYGYTF.

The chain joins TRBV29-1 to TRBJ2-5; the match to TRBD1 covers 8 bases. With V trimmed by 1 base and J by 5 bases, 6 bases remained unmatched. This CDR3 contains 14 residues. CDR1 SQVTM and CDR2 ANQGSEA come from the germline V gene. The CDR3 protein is CSVEGQGKLETQYF. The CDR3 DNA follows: TGCAGCGTTGAAGGACAGGGGAAATTGGAGACCCAGTACTTC.

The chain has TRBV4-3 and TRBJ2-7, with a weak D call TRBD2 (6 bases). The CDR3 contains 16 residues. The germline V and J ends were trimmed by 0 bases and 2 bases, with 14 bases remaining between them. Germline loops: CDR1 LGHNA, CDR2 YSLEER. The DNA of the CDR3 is TGCGCCAGCAGCCAAGATCACGGCGGGATAACCTACGAGCAGTACTTC. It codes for CASSQDHGGITYEQYF.

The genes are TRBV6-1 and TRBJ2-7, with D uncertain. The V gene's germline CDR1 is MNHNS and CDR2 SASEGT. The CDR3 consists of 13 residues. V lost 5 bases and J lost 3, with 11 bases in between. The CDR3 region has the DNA TGTGCCAGCAGTTTCATCACCCACTACGAGCAGTACTTC. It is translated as CASSFITHYEQYF.

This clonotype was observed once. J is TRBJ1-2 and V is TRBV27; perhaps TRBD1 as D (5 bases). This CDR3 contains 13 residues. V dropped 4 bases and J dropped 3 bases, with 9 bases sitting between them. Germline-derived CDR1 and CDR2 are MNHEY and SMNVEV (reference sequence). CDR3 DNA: TGTGCCAGCAGTTGGAGCAGGGACTATGGCTACACCTTC. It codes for CASSWSRDYGYTF.

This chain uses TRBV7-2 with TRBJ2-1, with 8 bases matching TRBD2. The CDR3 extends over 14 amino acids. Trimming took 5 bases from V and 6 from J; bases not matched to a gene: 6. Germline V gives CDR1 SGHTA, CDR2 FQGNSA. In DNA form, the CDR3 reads TGTGCCAGCAGCCTCCCGGGGGGGGTCAATGAGCAGTTCTTC. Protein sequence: CASSLPGGVNEQFF.

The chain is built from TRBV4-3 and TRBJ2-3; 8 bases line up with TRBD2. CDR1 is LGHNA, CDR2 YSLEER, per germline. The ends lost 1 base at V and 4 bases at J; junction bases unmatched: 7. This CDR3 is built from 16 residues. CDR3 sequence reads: CASSQVYAGGADTQYF. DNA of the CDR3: TGCGCCAGCAGCCAAGTTTATGCGGGGGGCGCAGATACGCAGTATTTT.

The CDR3 DNA follows: TGTGCCAGCAGTTCCGCTGAGGGGGCGCTTCAGCCCCAGCATTTT. It translates to CASSSAEGALQPQHF. The chain links TRBV12-3 or TRBV12-4 to TRBJ1-5; 7 bases agree with TRBD1. CDR3 size: 15 residues. V was pared by 4 bases and J by 6 bases, with 9 bases of the junction left unmatched.

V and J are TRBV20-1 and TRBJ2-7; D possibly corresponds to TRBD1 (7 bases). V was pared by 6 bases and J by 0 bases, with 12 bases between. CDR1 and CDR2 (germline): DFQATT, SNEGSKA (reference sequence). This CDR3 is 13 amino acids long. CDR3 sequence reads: CSARGDLSYEQYF. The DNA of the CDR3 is TGCAGTGCCAGGGGGGACCTCTCCTACGAGCAGTACTTC.

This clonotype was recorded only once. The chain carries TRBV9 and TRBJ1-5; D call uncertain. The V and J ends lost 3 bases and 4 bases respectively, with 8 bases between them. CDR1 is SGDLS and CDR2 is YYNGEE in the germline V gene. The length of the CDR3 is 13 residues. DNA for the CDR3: TGTGCCAGCAGCGCCTCGGCGAATCAGCCCCAGCATTTT. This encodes CASSASANQPQHF.

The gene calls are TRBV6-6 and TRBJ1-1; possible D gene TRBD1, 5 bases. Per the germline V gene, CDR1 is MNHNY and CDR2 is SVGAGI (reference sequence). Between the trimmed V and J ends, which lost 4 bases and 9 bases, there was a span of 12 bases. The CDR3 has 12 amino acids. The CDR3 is CASSSDGHKAFF. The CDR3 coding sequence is TGTGCCAGCAGTTCGGACGGACATAAAGCTTTCTTT.

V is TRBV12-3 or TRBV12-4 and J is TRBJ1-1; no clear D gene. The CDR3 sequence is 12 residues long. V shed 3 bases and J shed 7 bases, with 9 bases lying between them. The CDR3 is CASSFAAVEAFF. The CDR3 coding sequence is TGTGCCAGCAGTTTTGCCGCGGTTGAAGCTTTCTTT.

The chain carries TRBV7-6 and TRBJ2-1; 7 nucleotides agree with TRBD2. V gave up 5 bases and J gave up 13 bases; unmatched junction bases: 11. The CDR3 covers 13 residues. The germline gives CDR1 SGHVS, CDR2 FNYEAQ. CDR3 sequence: CASSRTTAGHQFF. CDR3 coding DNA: TGTGCCAGCAGCCGGACCACAGCGGGGCACCAGTTCTTC.

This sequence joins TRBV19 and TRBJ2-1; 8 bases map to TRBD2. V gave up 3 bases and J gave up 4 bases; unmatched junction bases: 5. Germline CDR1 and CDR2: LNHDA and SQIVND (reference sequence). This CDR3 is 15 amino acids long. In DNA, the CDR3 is TGTGCCAGTAGTATTCTGCGGGGGGCTTACAATGAGCAGTTCTTC. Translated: CASSILRGAYNEQFF.

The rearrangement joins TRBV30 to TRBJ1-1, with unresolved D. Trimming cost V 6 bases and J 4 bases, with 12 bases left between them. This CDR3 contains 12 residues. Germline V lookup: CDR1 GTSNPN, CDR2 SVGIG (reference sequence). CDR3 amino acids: CACNQVGTEAFF. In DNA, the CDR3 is TGTGCCTGCAACCAAGTGGGCACTGAAGCTTTCTTT.